The following is a T cell receptor beta chain sequence with its context. Antigen specificity is unknown. The CDR3 extends over 14 amino acids. Per germline, CDR1 LGHNA and CDR2 YSLEER. V was clipped by 0 bases and J by 12 bases, with 15 bases between them. TCRdb reanalysed the 5' RACE reads using MiXCR and keeps one entry per CDR3 protein. The sample lists about 610,000 distinct CDR3 sequences; 15% to 20% were seen once. The record originates from a study of T-cell memory formation after mild COVID-19. As for the study in general: For the most part, TCR clusters were specific to one donor.

Study-wide results and caveats: Confirmation of SARS-CoV-2 specificity was lacking for second-wave clones peaking day 37. Clones that contracted clustered mainly in CM and EM if CD4+ and in EMRA if CD8+.

The rearrangement joins TRBV4-3 to TRBJ1-5; D unclear. This receptor was taken from an adult woman who had mild COVID-19 (a few samples of this study predate the infection). Cell type and time point are not known. The source material was PBMCs or a T cell subset sorted from them (not recorded which). In nucleotides, the CDR3 is TGCGCCAGCAGCCAAGATTTTGGAAATTCATTCCAGCATTTT. Protein product: CASSQDFGNSFQHF.